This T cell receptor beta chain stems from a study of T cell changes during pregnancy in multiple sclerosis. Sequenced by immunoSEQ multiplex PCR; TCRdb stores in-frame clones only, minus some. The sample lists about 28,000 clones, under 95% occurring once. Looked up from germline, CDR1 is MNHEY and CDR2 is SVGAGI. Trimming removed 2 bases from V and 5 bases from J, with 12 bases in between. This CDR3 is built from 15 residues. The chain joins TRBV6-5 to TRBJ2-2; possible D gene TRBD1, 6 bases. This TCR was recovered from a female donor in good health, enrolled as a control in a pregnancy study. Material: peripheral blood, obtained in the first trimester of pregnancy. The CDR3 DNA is TGTGCCAGCAGTTACCAGGGACACCTAACCGGGGAGCTGTTTTTT. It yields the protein CASSYQGHLTGELFF.